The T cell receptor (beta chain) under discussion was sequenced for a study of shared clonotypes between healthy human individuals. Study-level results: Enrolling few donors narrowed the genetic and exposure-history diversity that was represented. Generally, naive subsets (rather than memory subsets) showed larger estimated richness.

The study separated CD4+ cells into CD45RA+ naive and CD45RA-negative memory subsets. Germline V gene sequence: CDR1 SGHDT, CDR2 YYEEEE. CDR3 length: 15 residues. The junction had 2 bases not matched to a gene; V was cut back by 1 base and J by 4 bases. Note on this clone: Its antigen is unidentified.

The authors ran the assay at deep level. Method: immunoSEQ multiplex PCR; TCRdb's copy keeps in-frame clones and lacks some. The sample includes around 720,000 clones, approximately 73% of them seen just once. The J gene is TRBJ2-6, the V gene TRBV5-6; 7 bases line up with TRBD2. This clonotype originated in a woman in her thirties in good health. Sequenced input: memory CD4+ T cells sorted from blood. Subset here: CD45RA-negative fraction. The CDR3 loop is CASSLSGTGANVLTF. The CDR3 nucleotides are TGTGCCAGCAGCTTGAGCGGGACGGGGGCCAACGTCCTGACTTTC.